The 25 T cell receptor beta chains presented below share a single source sample, sequenced in a study of OX40 agonist ivuxolimab in advanced cancers. Clones were read by immunoSEQ multiplex PCR, and TCRdb kept only the in-frame ones, dropping some. Among some 100,000 clones listed, over 75% were seen once. The material was CD4+ or CD8+ T cells sorted from blood, obtained in a trial of the OX40 agonist ivuxolimab. The receptors stem from an adult with an advanced solid tumor such as melanoma, head and neck, liver or kidney cancer.

The V call is TRBV2, the J call TRBJ1-4, with D possibly TRBD1 on 6 matching bases. Trimming took 6 bases from V and 6 from J, leaving 17 bases between them. The CDR3 consists of 15 residues. Looked up from germline, CDR1 is SNHLY and CDR2 is FYNNEI. Here the CDR3 reads CASSQDRIGYEKLFF. The CDR3 DNA is TGTGCCAGCAGCCAAGACAGGATCGGGTATGAAAAACTGTTTTTT. Drawing the rest from reference TRBV2 and TRBJ1-4, the complete variable domain is EPEVTQTPSHQVTQMGQEVILRCVPISNHLYFYWYRQILGQKVEFLVSFYNNEISEKSEIFDDQFSVERPDGSNFTLKIRSTKLEDSAMYFCASSQDRIGYEKLFFGSGTQLSVL.

The chain joins TRBV6-6 to TRBJ1-2; D is undetermined. This CDR3 contains 13 residues. With 10 bases removed from V and 2 bases from J, the gap between germline ends came to 14 bases. Germline CDR1 and CDR2: MNHNY and SVGAGI (reference sequence). The CDR3, as DNA: TGTGCCACCAGGCCTCGGGCGAACTATGGCTACACCTTC. It specifies CATRPRANYGYTF.

The chain combines TRBV11-1 with TRBJ2-5; 8 nucleotides line up with TRBD2. From germline, CDR1 is SGHAT and CDR2 FQDESV (reference sequence). The CDR3 contains 15 residues. Trimming removed 2 bases from V and 1 base from J; junction bases left unmatched: 3. CDR3 sequence reads: CASSLRLAGQETQYF. DNA of the CDR3: TGTGCCAGCAGCTTAAGGCTAGCGGGCCAAGAGACCCAGTACTTC.

This clone has more than one count but fewer than ten. J is TRBJ1-2 and V is TRBV6-5; D remains unclear. The CDR3 is made up of 15 amino acids. V gave up 0 bases and J gave up 3 bases, with 11 bases separating them. Looked up from germline, CDR1 is MNHEY and CDR2 is SVGAGI. CDR3 amino acids: CASSYSRGGDYGYTF. In DNA, the CDR3 is TGTGCCAGCAGTTACTCGAGAGGAGGAGACTATGGCTACACCTTC.

The chain employs TRBV4-3 and TRBJ1-1; weak D call: TRBD1 (6 bases). Trimming shortened V by 1 base and J by 1 base, and 16 bases separated the two germline ends. The CDR3 runs 17 residues. The germline V gene encodes CDR1 LGHNA and CDR2 YSLEER. Written as DNA, the CDR3 is TGCGCCAGCAGCCAAGCTGCCACCCGGGACACGAACACTGAAGCTTTCTTT. This sequence encodes CASSQAATRDTNTEAFF.

This sequence joins TRBV11-3 and TRBJ2-7; TRBD2 matches 7 bases. Germline V gene data show CDR1 as SGHNT and CDR2 as YENEEA. Unmatched junction bases numbered 6, after V lost 6 bases and J lost 4 bases. This CDR3 is 13 amino acids long. In DNA form, the CDR3 reads TGTGCCAGCAGTTTATACGGGGGGTACGAGCAGTACTTC. Amino acids: CASSLYGGYEQYF.

The chain uses TRBV7-5 and TRBJ2-7; the listed D gene, TRBD2, was not tested against the DNA. TRBV7-5 is a recognized pseudogene. The CDR3 totals 9 residues. CDR3 nucleotide sequence: TGTGCCAGAAGCCACGCGAAGTACTTC. Translation: CARSHAKYF.

This clone was detected once. This chain links TRBV6-6 with TRBJ1-4, with 9 bases that match TRBD1. Germline V CDR1 and CDR2: MNHNY, SVGAGI (reference sequence). The CDR3 extends over 16 amino acids. V was pared by 1 base and J by 3 bases, with 3 bases of the junction left unmatched. Written as DNA, the CDR3 is TGTGCCAGCAGTTACTTAAGGGACAGGGCTAATGAAAAACTGTTTTTT. Translation gives CASSYLRDRANEKLFF.

The chain is built from TRBV7-9 and TRBJ2-1, with 7 bases aligning to TRBD1. The CDR3 has 14 amino acids. Trimming removed 4 bases from V and 3 bases from J; junction bases left unmatched: 3. The germline CDR1 and CDR2 sequences are SEHNR and FQNEAQ (reference sequence). CDR3 DNA sequence: TGTGCCAGCAGCTACGGACAGGACTACAATGAGCAGTTCTTC. As protein: CASSYGQDYNEQFF.

This clone was detected only a few times. The chain joins TRBV11-2 to TRBJ1-3, with no clear D. CDR1 SGHAT and CDR2 FQNNGV come from the germline V gene. The V and J ends lost 4 bases and 3 bases respectively, with 13 bases between them. The CDR3 length is 15 residues. CDR3 DNA sequence: TGTGCCAGCAGCTCGGCGGGCGGGGTTGGAAACACCATATATTTT. Amino acid sequence: CASSSAGGVGNTIYF.

This chain uses TRBV5-1 with TRBJ2-1; D is perhaps TRBD1 (5 bases). The CDR3 has 16 residues. V lost 4 bases and J 9 bases, leaving 23 bases between the germline ends. Per the germline V gene, CDR1 is SGHRS and CDR2 is YFSETQ. CDR3 amino acids: CASSLDRVDHYVEQFF. Written as DNA, the CDR3 is TGCGCCAGCAGCCTAGACAGAGTCGACCATTACGTTGAGCAGTTCTTC.

The rearrangement uses TRBV7-9 and TRBJ2-3; perhaps TRBD1 as D (6 bases). Trimming took off 1 base at V and 2 bases at J, with 10 bases between the two ends. Looked up from germline, CDR1 is SEHNR and CDR2 is FQNEAQ (reference sequence). The CDR3 runs 15 residues. The CDR3, as DNA: TGTGCCAGCAGCTTAGTTGGGACACCCACAGATACGCAGTATTTT. Translating it yields CASSLVGTPTDTQYF.

The rearrangement links TRBV6-6 to TRBJ2-7, with D possibly matching TRBD2 (6 bases). CDR3 length equals 15 residues. V dropped 6 bases and J dropped 3 bases, with 18 bases sitting between them. The germline CDR1 and CDR2 sequences are MNHNY and SVGAGI (reference sequence). For the CDR3, the DNA is TGTGCCAGCAGATCGGCCCGGGACTTCAACTACGAGCAGTACTTC. It specifies CASRSARDFNYEQYF.

The rearrangement uses TRBV28 and TRBJ2-1; no clear D. Germline V gives CDR1 MDHEN, CDR2 SYDVKM. The length of the CDR3 is 11 residues. Deletions cut 6 bases from V and 3 bases from J, with 3 bases between. CDR3 nucleotide sequence: TGTGCCAGCAGCTACTACAATGAGCAGTTCTTC. The encoded protein is CASSYYNEQFF.

The rearrangement joins TRBV23-1 to TRBJ2-1; 10 bases are a match to TRBD1. TRBV23-1 belongs to the ORF category, with a function that is uncertain. V gave up 2 bases and J gave up 7 bases; unmatched junction bases: 8. This CDR3 has 16 amino acids. The CDR3 nucleotides read TGCGCCAGCAGTCAAGTCGGGACAGGGGATTTGAATGAGCAGTTCTTC. Encoded protein: CASSQVGTGDLNEQFF.

The V call is TRBV18, the J call TRBJ2-1, with D perhaps given as TRBD1 or TRBD2 (5 bases each). Germline-derived CDR1 and CDR2 are KGHSH and LQKENI. This CDR3 region has 14 residues. Trimming left V 3 bases short and J 6 bases short, with 12 bases between. CDR3 residues: CASSPQHGGNEQFF. The DNA of the CDR3 is TGTGCCAGCTCACCTCAACATGGGGGCAATGAGCAGTTCTTC.

The V call is TRBV28, the J call TRBJ2-7; the D gene could be TRBD1 or TRBD2 (7 bases each). CDR1 and CDR2 from the germline V gene are MDHEN and SYDVKM. The CDR3 has 14 amino acids. V shed 8 bases and J shed 2 bases, with 16 bases lying between them. The CDR3: CASARGGATYEQYF. The CDR3 DNA follows: TGTGCCAGCGCCAGGGGGGGGGCCACCTACGAGCAGTACTTC.

This clone was seen only once. V and J are TRBV10-3 and TRBJ2-4; D may match TRBD1 or TRBD2 (5 bases each). Germline CDR1 is ENHRY and CDR2 is SYGVKD. The V end lost 7 bases, the J end lost 2 bases, and 12 bases lay between the germline ends. The CDR3 totals 14 residues. The CDR3 region is CAIKADNSKNIQYF. The DNA for the CDR3 is TGTGCCATCAAAGCGGACAACTCCAAAAACATTCAGTACTTC.

This chain connects TRBV21-1 to TRBJ2-2; TRBD1 is the table's D call, not checked against the DNA. TRBV21-1 is labeled a pseudogene. This CDR3 contains 16 residues. CDR3 sequence reads: CASSARDRPGTGELFF. The DNA for the CDR3 is TGTGCCAGCAGCGCACGGGACAGGCCGGGCACCGGGGAGCTGTTTTTT.

This sequence joins TRBV18 and TRBJ2-3; 9 bases align to TRBD2. Germline V CDR1 and CDR2: KGHSH, LQKENI. The CDR3 sequence is 14 residues long. The V segment lost 4 bases and the J segment 2 bases; nucleotides outside the gene matches: 1. The CDR3 DNA reads as TGTGCCAGCTCACGCGGGAGGGCCACAGATACGCAGTATTTT. Residues: CASSRGRATDTQYF. The variable domain in full, completed from reference TRBV18 and TRBJ2-3, reads NAGVMQNPRHLVRRRGQEARLRCSPMKGHSHVYWYRQLPEEGLKFMVYLQKENIIDESGMPKERFSAEFPKEGPSILRIQQVVRGDSAAYFCASSRGRATDTQYFGPGTRLTVL.

This clone appeared a single time. The chain uses TRBV28 and TRBJ2-7; 8 nucleotides line up with TRBD2. This CDR3 region has 14 residues. CDR1 and CDR2 (germline): MDHEN, SYDVKM. The J segment lost 2 bases and the V segment lost 7 bases, leaving 7 bases of the junction unmatched. For the CDR3, the DNA is TGTGCCAGCATTTCGACTAGCGCAACCTACGAGCAGTACTTC. Encoded protein: CASISTSATYEQYF.

Worth noting for this clone: The sample contains more than one DNA sequence encoding this CDR3. The rearrangement joins TRBV28 to TRBJ1-2; 9 nucleotides match TRBD1. The ends lost 2 bases at V and 8 bases at J; junction bases unmatched: 6. The germline V gene has CDR1 MDHEN and CDR2 SYDVKM. CDR3 length equals 14 residues. The CDR3 nucleotides are TGTGCCAGCAGTTTACCGGGACAGGGACAAGGCTACACCTTC. This codes for CASSLPGQGQGYTF.

The V gene is TRBV5-4, the J gene TRBJ1-1; TRBD1 agrees at 7 bases. Germline values: CDR1 SGHNT, CDR2 YYREEE (reference sequence). V was clipped by 3 bases and J by 5 bases; unmatched bases: 10. The CDR3 spans 15 residues. CDR3 bases: TGTGCCAGCAGCTCGAAACAGGGGACTGGAACTGAAGCTTTCTTT. It specifies CASSSKQGTGTEAFF. The complete variable domain, with remaining parts taken from reference TRBV5-4 and TRBJ1-1, reads ETGVTQSPTHLIKTRGQQVTLRCSSQSGHNTVSWYQQALGQGPQFIFQYYREEENGRGNFPPRFSGLQFPNYSSELNVNALELDDSALYLCASSSKQGTGTEAFFGQGTRLTVV.

This clone was found once. V usage is TRBV28 and J usage is TRBJ2-7, with D perhaps assigned TRBD1 or TRBD2 (5 bases each). The CDR3 contains 14 residues. Germline loops: CDR1 MDHEN, CDR2 SYDVKM. V was cut by 8 bases and J by 1 base, with 15 bases left in between. The chain's CDR3 is CASLGGAPSYEQYF. The CDR3, as DNA: TGTGCCAGCCTTGGGGGTGCCCCTTCCTACGAGCAGTACTTC.

This clone has just one count. The chain uses TRBV4-2 and TRBJ2-3, with 11 bases identical to TRBD2. Germline lookup yields CDR1 LGHNA and CDR2 YNFKEQ. V lost 1 base to trimming and J lost 4 bases; unmatched junction nucleotides: 10. The CDR3 is made up of 18 amino acids. The CDR3 DNA reads TGTGCCAGCAGCCAAGGGGGCCTAGCGGGAGGTCTCCCAGATACGCAGTATTTT. Encoded protein: CASSQGGLAGGLPDTQYF.